The 26 T cell receptor beta chains presented below share a single source sample, sequenced in a study of blood T cell repertoires in COVID-19. Assay used: immunoSEQ multiplex PCR; TCRdb lists only in-frame clones, some missing. The sample lists about 86,000 clones, about four fifths occurring once. Material for sequencing was peripheral blood. The receptor source for this set is an elderly woman with acute or convalescent COVID-19.

The CDR3 sequence: CASTDARTGKDYGYTF. The CDR3 bases are TGTGCCAGTACCGATGCCCGGACAGGGAAGGACTATGGCTACACCTTC. This sequence joins TRBV19 and TRBJ1-2, with TRBD1 identical over 8 bases. Germline V gene lookup returns CDR1 LNHDA and CDR2 SQIVND (reference sequence). The ends lost 7 bases at V and 3 bases at J; junction bases unmatched: 13. The CDR3 has 16 amino acids.

V and J are TRBV2 and TRBJ2-3; 9 bases are shared with TRBD2. Germline trimming cut 7 bases from V and 6 bases from J; bases unmatched to any gene: 11. From germline, CDR1 is SNHLY and CDR2 FYNNEI. This CDR3 is built from 15 residues. CDR3 loop: CASTGSGGPRDTQYF. In nucleotides, the CDR3 is TGTGCCAGCACCGGTAGCGGGGGCCCTCGGGATACGCAGTATTTT.

The V gene is TRBV27, the J gene TRBJ1-5, with D perhaps matching TRBD1 (5 bases). Looked up from germline, CDR1 is MNHEY and CDR2 is SMNVEV (reference sequence). V lost 2 bases and J 0 bases, leaving 14 bases between the germline ends. The CDR3 is 17 amino acids. The CDR3 sequence: CASSLKGAAHSNQPQHF. In DNA, the CDR3 is TGTGCCAGCAGTTTAAAAGGGGCAGCACATAGCAATCAGCCCCAGCATTTT.

The J gene is TRBJ1-5, the V gene TRBV11-2, with D uncertain. The length of the CDR3 is 12 residues. Per the germline V gene, CDR1 is SGHAT and CDR2 is FQNNGV. V gave up 3 bases and J gave up 7 bases, with 7 bases separating them. The CDR3 here is CASSFEGQPQHF. In nucleotides, the CDR3 is TGTGCCAGCAGCTTCGAGGGACAGCCCCAGCATTTT.

The chain has TRBV15 and TRBJ1-1; D possibly corresponds to TRBD1 (5 bases). In germline, CDR1 is LNHNV, CDR2 YYDKDF (reference sequence). The CDR3 extends over 14 amino acids. The V gene lost 3 bases and the J gene lost 4 bases, with 12 bases spanning the gap. The CDR3 bases are TGTGCCACCAGCAGGACACCGGGGGGCACTGAAGCTTTCTTT. Its translation: CATSRTPGGTEAFF.

The chain is built from TRBV5-4 and TRBJ1-4; 8 bases line up with TRBD1. With V trimmed by 1 base and J by 2 bases, 10 bases remained unmatched. In germline, CDR1 is SGHNT, CDR2 YYREEE (reference sequence). This CDR3 has 18 amino acids. This chain's CDR3 is CASSLSGGWVSTNEKLFF. The CDR3 bases are TGTGCCAGCAGCTTGTCAGGGGGCTGGGTGTCGACTAATGAAAAACTGTTTTTT. Full variable domain (rest looked up from reference TRBV5-4 and TRBJ1-4): ETGVTQSPTHLIKTRGQQVTLRCSSQSGHNTVSWYQQALGQGPQFIFQYYREEENGRGNFPPRFSGLQFPNYSSELNVNALELDDSALYLCASSLSGGWVSTNEKLFFGSGTQLSVL.

In its sample, this clone was seen a few times. The J gene is TRBJ1-2, the V gene TRBV7-9; the match to TRBD1 covers 8 bases. This CDR3 is 17 amino acids long. Germline V gene sequence: CDR1 SEHNR, CDR2 FQNEAQ (reference sequence). Trimming at V came to 5 bases and at J to 0 bases, leaving 11 bases not matched to a gene. CDR3 bases: TGTGCCAGCAGCCCCTGGGACAGGTTTGGGGCTAACTATGGCTACACCTTC. Its protein is CASSPWDRFGANYGYTF.

This chain connects TRBV5-4 to TRBJ1-3, with D unclear. This CDR3 region has 15 residues. The germline gives CDR1 SGHNT, CDR2 YYREEE (reference sequence). Trimming shortened V by 5 bases and J by 0 bases, and 12 bases separated the two germline ends. The CDR3 region has the DNA TGTGCCAGCAGGCGGGATCCTACCTCTGGAAACACCATATATTTT. Its protein product is CASRRDPTSGNTIYF.

The CDR3 DNA sequence: TGTGCCTGGAGTCGAAGGAGCGGAGTACAGTATTTT. Translating gives CAWSRRSGVQYF. This chain links TRBV30 with TRBJ2-3, with a weak D call TRBD2 (5 bases). V lost 2 bases and J lost 12, with 15 bases in between. Germline V gene lookup returns CDR1 GTSNPN and CDR2 SVGIG (reference sequence). CDR3 size: 12 residues.

This clone was observed once. The V and J genes are TRBV5-1 and TRBJ2-5, with 7 nucleotides matching TRBD1. J gave up 3 bases and V 4 bases, and 6 bases lay outside the gene matches. The CDR3 totals 14 residues. Germline V lookup: CDR1 SGHRS, CDR2 YFSETQ. CDR3 amino acids: CASSLGTVEETQYF. The CDR3 bases are TGCGCCAGCAGCCTCGGGACAGTCGAAGAGACCCAGTACTTC.

The chain has TRBV4-1 and TRBJ1-6; D unresolved. The CDR3 covers 15 residues. The V gene's germline CDR1 is MGHRA and CDR2 YSYEKL. Deletions cut 5 bases from V and 2 bases from J, with 10 bases between. The DNA for the CDR3 is TGCGCCAGCAGCGGTATAGATACCTATAATTCACCCCTCCACTTT. It codes for CASSGIDTYNSPLHF.

This clone occurred once. The CDR3 nucleotides read TGTGCCAGCAGTTTTCAGGGGTATGAAGCTTTCTTT. This sequence encodes CASSFQGYEAFF. V and J are TRBV28 and TRBJ1-1, with a tentative D call TRBD1 (6 bases). Trimming stripped 3 bases from V and 7 bases from J, with 9 bases between. This CDR3 comprises 12 residues. In germline, CDR1 is MDHEN, CDR2 SYDVKM.

The chain carries TRBV6-5 and TRBJ2-7, with TRBD2 as a possible D gene (6 bases). The CDR3 is 12 residues long. Germline values: CDR1 MNHEY, CDR2 SVGAGI. V was trimmed by 2 bases and J by 11 bases, leaving 13 bases between them. The DNA of the CDR3 is TGTGCCAGCAGTTACGTCGGCAGGGAGGAGTACTTC. Protein sequence: CASSYVGREEYF.

The V gene is TRBV6-2 or TRBV6-3, the J gene TRBJ1-2, with TRBD1 identical over 9 bases. The V gene's germline CDR1 is MNHEY and CDR2 SVGEGT. Germline trimming cut 5 bases from V and 4 bases from J; bases unmatched to any gene: 8. This CDR3 is 15 amino acids long. The CDR3 reads CASSQMTGGSYGYTF. CDR3 sequence (DNA): TGTGCCAGCAGTCAAATGACAGGGGGGTCCTATGGCTACACCTTC.

The chain uses TRBV5-1 and TRBJ2-7, with D perhaps TRBD1 (5 bases). The CDR3 consists of 14 residues. Trimming took off 0 bases at V and 3 bases at J, with 10 bases between the two ends. Germline CDR1 SGHRS, CDR2 YFSETQ. The CDR3 sequence is CASSLGQGDYEQYF. The CDR3 nucleotides read TGCGCCAGCAGCTTGGGGCAGGGTGACTACGAGCAGTACTTC.

V gene TRBV28 combines with J gene TRBJ2-1; D may be TRBD2 (6 bases). The CDR3 covers 13 residues. V was pared by 5 bases and J by 7 bases, with 12 bases between. Germline lookup yields CDR1 MDHEN and CDR2 SYDVKM. The chain's CDR3 is CASSIGTLNEQFF. The CDR3, as DNA: TGTGCCAGCAGTATAGGGACTCTTAATGAGCAGTTCTTC.

V gene TRBV7-9 combines with J gene TRBJ2-7; a possible D gene is TRBD1 (5 bases). Germline-derived CDR1 and CDR2 are SEHNR and FQNEAQ (reference sequence). This CDR3 is 15 amino acids long. Trimming removed 4 bases from V and 2 bases from J, with 15 bases in between. In nucleotides, the CDR3 is TGTGCCAGCAGCTCCCAAGTAGGGGCCCCCTACGAGCAGTACTTC. Translating it yields CASSSQVGAPYEQYF.

This CDR3 is CASSPLGVDTEAFF. In nucleotides, the CDR3 is TGTGCCAGCTCACCATTGGGAGTAGACACTGAAGCTTTCTTT. V and J are TRBV18 and TRBJ1-1; no firm D call. V was pared by 2 bases and J by 3 bases, with 10 bases between. CDR3 length: 14 amino acids. Looked up from germline, CDR1 is KGHSH and CDR2 is LQKENI. The entire variable domain, with the rest obtained from reference TRBV18 and TRBJ1-1, is as follows: NAGVMQNPRHLVRRRGQEARLRCSPMKGHSHVYWYRQLPEEGLKFMVYLQKENIIDESGMPKERFSAEFPKEGPSILRIQQVVRGDSAAYFCASSPLGVDTEAFFGQGTRLTVV.

The rearrangement uses TRBV6-5 and TRBJ2-1; D ambiguous. V lost 6 bases, J lost 7 bases, and 13 bases lay in between. This CDR3 has 13 residues. Germline V CDR1 and CDR2: MNHEY, SVGAGI. CDR3 DNA: TGTGCCAGCAGGAGGAGTTTTGAGAATGAGCAGTTCTTC. Its protein is CASRRSFENEQFF.

V and J are TRBV5-4 and TRBJ1-2; D perhaps matches TRBD1 (5 bases). Trimming took off 0 bases at V and 2 bases at J, with 5 bases between the two ends. This CDR3 comprises 13 residues. Germline CDR1 SGHNT, CDR2 YYREEE (reference sequence). The CDR3 sequence is CASSLAGNYGYTF. CDR3 DNA sequence: TGTGCCAGCAGCTTGGCAGGGAACTATGGCTACACCTTC. The whole variable domain, filled in from reference TRBV5-4 and TRBJ1-2, reads ETGVTQSPTHLIKTRGQQVTLRCSSQSGHNTVSWYQQALGQGPQFIFQYYREEENGRGNFPPRFSGLQFPNYSSELNVNALELDDSALYLCASSLAGNYGYTFGSGTRLTVV.

CDR3 sequence: CASSLHRLGGTEAFF. The DNA for the CDR3 is TGTGCCAGCAGTCTCCATCGGTTAGGGGGCACTGAAGCTTTCTTT. The chain combines TRBV14 with TRBJ1-1; D is possibly TRBD1 (6 bases). Germline V gene sequence: CDR1 SGHDN, CDR2 FVKESK. This CDR3 is built from 15 residues. Deletions cut 6 bases from V and 4 bases from J, with 18 bases between. Supplemented by reference TRBV14 and TRBJ1-1, the full variable domain reads EAGVTQFPSHSVIEKGQTVTLRCDPISGHDNLYWYRRVMGKEIKFLLHFVKESKQDESGMPNNRFLAERTGGTYSTLKVQPAELEDSGVYFCASSLHRLGGTEAFFGQGTRLTVV.

The gene calls are TRBV19 and TRBJ1-6; 10 bases fit TRBD1. V was pared by 10 bases and J by 10 bases, with 7 bases of the junction left unmatched. The CDR3 length is 13 residues. Germline-derived CDR1 and CDR2 are LNHDA and SQIVND (reference sequence). The CDR3 sequence: CATRDRGESPLHF. The CDR3 nucleotides read TGTGCCACCAGGGACAGGGGTGAATCACCCCTCCACTTT.

The rearrangement joins TRBV11-2 to TRBJ1-1; TRBD1 agrees at 10 bases. Per germline, CDR1 SGHAT and CDR2 FQNNGV. The CDR3 is 13 amino acids. Losses at the gene ends were 2 bases for V and 7 bases for J; bases not matched to a gene: 1. As DNA, the CDR3 is TGTGCCAGCAGCTTACGGGACAGGGGTGAAGCTTTCTTT. Residues: CASSLRDRGEAFF.

Notes on this clone: A much larger clone sits a single nucleotide away, making a read error possible. The chain has TRBV7-9 and TRBJ2-7; 9 nucleotides line up with TRBD1. J gave up 2 bases and V 3 bases, and 2 bases lay outside the gene matches. This CDR3 is built from 14 residues. Per germline, CDR1 SEHNR and CDR2 FQNEAQ (reference sequence). In DNA, the CDR3 is TGTGCCAGCAGCTTCGGGACAGGGACCTACGAGCAGTACTTC. This translates into CASSFGTGTYEQYF. Using reference TRBV7-9 and TRBJ2-7 for the parts outside the CDR3, the full variable domain is DTGVSQNPRHKITKRGQNVTFRCDPISEHNRLYWYRQTLGQGPEFLTYFQNEAQLEKSRLLSDRFSAERPKGSFSTLEIQRTEQGDSAMYLCASSFGTGTYEQYFGPGTRLTVT.

This sequence joins TRBV28 and TRBJ1-5; the D gene is possibly TRBD1 (5 bases). Trimming left V 8 bases short and J 0 bases short, with 14 bases between. The CDR3 is made up of 15 amino acids. Germline assignment: CDR1 MDHEN and CDR2 SYDVKM. Written as DNA, the CDR3 is TGTGCCAGCGGAAACGACAGAAATAGCAATCAGCCCCAGCATTTT. It codes for CASGNDRNSNQPQHF.

J is TRBJ2-7 and V is TRBV3-1 (or the pseudogene TRBV3-2); 7 nucleotides line up with TRBD1. The CDR3 length is 13 residues. Germline CDR1 LGHDT, CDR2 YNNKEL (reference sequence). The trim removed 1 base at V and 6 bases at J, leaving 3 bases unmatched. CDR3 in DNA: TGTGCCAGCAGCCAAGGGACAGGCGGCGAGCAGTACTTC. Amino acids: CASSQGTGGEQYF.